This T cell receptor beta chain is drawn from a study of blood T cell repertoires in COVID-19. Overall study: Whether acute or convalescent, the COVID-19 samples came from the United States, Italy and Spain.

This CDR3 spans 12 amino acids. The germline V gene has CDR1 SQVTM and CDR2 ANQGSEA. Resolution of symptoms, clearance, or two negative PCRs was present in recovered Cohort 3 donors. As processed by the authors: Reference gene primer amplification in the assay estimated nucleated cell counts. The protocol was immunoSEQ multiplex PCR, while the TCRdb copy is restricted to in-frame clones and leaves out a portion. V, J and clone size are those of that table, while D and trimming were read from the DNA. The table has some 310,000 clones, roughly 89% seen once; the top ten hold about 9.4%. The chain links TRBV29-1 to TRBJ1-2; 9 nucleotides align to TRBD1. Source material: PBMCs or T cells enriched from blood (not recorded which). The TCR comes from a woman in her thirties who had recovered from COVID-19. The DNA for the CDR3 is TGCAGTACCGGGACAGGGCGCCATGGCTACACCTTC. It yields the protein CSTGTGRHGYTF.